This passage covers 17 T cell receptor beta chains from one sample sequenced in a study of blood T cell repertoires in COVID-19. Sequencing was performed with immunoSEQ multiplex PCR; in TCRdb, only in-frame clones are kept and a portion is missing. The sample lists some 200,000 clones, roughly 75% occurring once. Source material: peripheral blood. The receptor set was obtained from a woman in her sixties or seventies with acute or convalescent COVID-19.

This sequence joins TRBV6-1 and TRBJ2-3; tentative D call: TRBD2 (7 bases). Germline V CDR1 and CDR2: MNHNS, SASEGT. Trimming cost V 1 base and J 5 bases, with 16 bases left between them. The length of the CDR3 is 16 residues. The CDR3 DNA is TGTGCCAGCAGTGAAGGGCAACGGGGGGCCGAAGATACGCAGTATTTT. This gives the protein CASSEGQRGAEDTQYF.

This clone was recorded only once. The rearrangement joins TRBV6-6 to TRBJ1-1; TRBD1 might be the D (6 bases). The germline gives CDR1 MNHNY, CDR2 SVGAGI (reference sequence). The CDR3 contains 14 residues. Trimming left V 5 bases short and J 8 bases short, with 18 bases between. CDR3 DNA: TGTGCCAGCAGTATGCCGGGACAACTCAACGAAGCTTTCTTT. Its translation: CASSMPGQLNEAFF.

The table lists this clone with a few counts. The rearrangement uses TRBV6-2 or TRBV6-3 and TRBJ2-7, with 11 nucleotides matching TRBD2. This CDR3 has 15 amino acids. V was pared by 5 bases and J by 1 base, with 4 bases of the junction left unmatched. Germline loops: CDR1 MNHEY, CDR2 SVGEGT. CDR3 bases: TGTGCCAGCAGTGCCGGGACTAGCGGTTCCTACGAGCAGTACTTC. Translated, it gives CASSAGTSGSYEQYF.

V and J are TRBV6-1 and TRBJ2-7; TRBD1 aligns across 8 bases. The CDR3 spans 14 residues. Germline assignment: CDR1 MNHNS and CDR2 SASEGT. J lost 7 bases, V lost 0 bases, and 5 bases had no gene match. The CDR3 region has the DNA TGTGCCAGCAGTGAAGCGCAGGGGGCCGGGGAGCAGTACGTC. Translation: CASSEAQGAGEQYV.

Only a few counts were recorded for this clone. V and J are TRBV6-5 and TRBJ2-1; 9 positions match TRBD2. From germline, CDR1 is MNHEY and CDR2 SVGAGI. The CDR3 consists of 15 residues. V lost 5 bases, J lost 6 bases, and 8 bases stayed unmatched. The CDR3 DNA sequence: TGTGCCAGCAGTCCACAGAGCGGGGGGAGCAATGAGCAGTTCTTC. Translation: CASSPQSGGSNEQFF.

The chain is built from TRBV3-1 (or the pseudogene TRBV3-2) and TRBJ2-1; TRBD2 aligns across 11 bases. There are 20 residues in the CDR3. Germline values: CDR1 LGHDT, CDR2 YNNKEL (reference sequence). With V trimmed by 1 base and J by 0 bases, 11 bases remained unmatched. The CDR3 DNA sequence: TGTGCCAGCAGCCAAGTGAGGGCTAGCGGGGGGCGTAGCTCCTACAATGAGCAGTTCTTC. Its translation: CASSQVRASGGRSSYNEQFF.

V is TRBV9 and J is TRBJ1-2; 8 positions match TRBD1. CDR3 size: 14 residues. Trimming removed 4 bases from V and 6 bases from J; junction bases left unmatched: 8. Germline lookup yields CDR1 SGDLS and CDR2 YYNGEE. The CDR3 DNA sequence: TGTGCCAGCAGCCCCCCGGACAGGGTGAATGGCTACACCTTC. Translating it yields CASSPPDRVNGYTF.

The chain's CDR3 is CASNPTGYNEQFF. In DNA, the CDR3 is TGTGCCAGCAATCCGACAGGCTACAATGAGCAGTTCTTC. The chain couples TRBV11-2 to TRBJ2-1, with D perhaps TRBD1 (6 bases). Germline values: CDR1 SGHAT, CDR2 FQNNGV. V dropped 7 bases and J dropped 3 bases, with 10 bases sitting between them. This CDR3 is built from 13 residues.

The V call is TRBV5-1, the J call TRBJ1-6, with 7 bases fitting TRBD1. V trimming: 5 bases; J trimming: 5 bases; junction bases outside the gene matches: 10. This CDR3 spans 16 amino acids. CDR1 is SGHRS and CDR2 is YFSETQ in the germline V gene. Here the CDR3 reads CASSSEGAANNSPLHF. The CDR3 bases are TGCGCCAGCAGTTCCGAGGGGGCTGCTAATAATTCACCCCTCCACTTT.

The genes are TRBV24-1 and TRBJ2-1, with 8 bases aligning to TRBD1. Germline V gene data show CDR1 as KGHDR and CDR2 as SFDVKD. The length of the CDR3 is 14 residues. V was clipped by 5 bases and J by 8 bases; unmatched bases: 7. As DNA, the CDR3 is TGTGCCACCAGTGGTTCTGGACAGGGATATGAGCAGTTCTTC. It encodes CATSGSGQGYEQFF.

V is TRBV7-2 and J is TRBJ1-1, with D uncertain. The germline V gene encodes CDR1 SGHTA and CDR2 FQGNSA. The CDR3 is 12 residues long. Trimming took off 2 bases at V and 6 bases at J, with 7 bases between the two ends. CDR3 coding DNA: TGTGCCAGCAGCTTATGGGAGGCTGAAGCTTTCTTT. This encodes CASSLWEAEAFF.

The CDR3 DNA reads TGCGCCAGCACCCCGGGGATCGGGGGGGTCAATGAGCAGTTCTTC. The encoded protein is CASTPGIGGVNEQFF. This sequence joins TRBV5-1 and TRBJ2-1; TRBD2 matches at 8 bases. This CDR3 has 15 amino acids. Germline V CDR1 and CDR2: SGHRS, YFSETQ. V trimming: 6 bases; J trimming: 6 bases; junction bases outside the gene matches: 11.

This clone was seen only once. The gene calls are TRBV27 and TRBJ1-6; 8 bases match TRBD1. The CDR3 consists of 16 residues. Unmatched junction bases numbered 9, after V lost 5 bases and J lost 6 bases. CDR1 and CDR2 (germline): MNHEY, SMNVEV (reference sequence). The CDR3 region is CASSPGTGRPNSPLHF. In nucleotides, the CDR3 is TGTGCCAGCAGTCCCGGGACAGGCCGACCTAATTCACCCCTCCACTTT.

The chain uses TRBV4-1 and TRBJ1-5; 9 bases fit TRBD1. The CDR3 is 17 residues long. CDR1 and CDR2 from the germline V gene are MGHRA and YSYEKL. V lost 4 bases and J lost 9; bases outside the gene matches: 16. CDR3 residues: CASSRRVGTGLIGPQHF. CDR3 nucleotides: TGCGCCAGCAGCCGTAGGGTAGGGACAGGGCTGATAGGGCCCCAGCATTTT.

This clone has just one count. The V gene is TRBV30, the J gene TRBJ1-3; possibly TRBD1 for D (5 bases). CDR1 and CDR2 (germline): GTSNPN, SVGIG (reference sequence). The V and J ends lost 0 bases and 3 bases respectively, with 9 bases between them. The CDR3 has 14 residues. The CDR3 spells CAWSVDSIGNTIYF. In DNA form, the CDR3 reads TGTGCCTGGAGTGTAGACAGTATTGGAAACACCATATATTTT.

The table lists this clone with a few counts. The gene calls are TRBV2 and TRBJ1-6; the D is unclear. Deletions cut 4 bases from V and 6 bases from J, with 13 bases between. Germline values: CDR1 SNHLY, CDR2 FYNNEI. The CDR3 spans 15 residues. CDR3 protein: CASSVTSAANSPLHF. CDR3 DNA sequence: TGTGCCAGCAGTGTGACCAGCGCTGCTAATTCACCCCTCCACTTT.

J is TRBJ2-2 and V is TRBV4-3; 9 positions agree with TRBD2. The germline CDR1 and CDR2 sequences are LGHNA and YSLEER. The CDR3 consists of 16 residues. V lost 2 bases and J lost 5; bases outside the gene matches: 6. CDR3 loop: CASSQYPSGGTGELFF. CDR3 bases: TGCGCCAGCAGCCAATACCCCAGCGGGGGGACCGGGGAGCTGTTTTTT.